This TCR beta chain is drawn from a study of cytomegalovirus exposure and HLA in healthy donors. Study outcomes and limitations: The authors later found HLA-associated TCR beta chains more clonally expanded than equally common others. Links to common viral pathogens appeared, in a later analysis, for several of the most significant clusters.

Turning to this clone: What it binds is not known.

The CDR3 runs to 14 residues. The germline CDR1 and CDR2 sequences are MNHEY and SMNVEV (reference sequence). Trimming cost V 3 bases and J 0 bases, with 9 bases left between them. Use of 60 Vbeta and 13 Jbeta primers characterized the PCR. Profiled with immunoSEQ multiplex PCR; TCRdb holds only in-frame clones, not every one. The clone table shows about 34,000 clones, with the ten largest holding about 3%. The clonotype comes from a woman between 40 and 50 years old in good health and CMV-seropositive. The chain has TRBV27 and TRBJ2-7; D might be TRBD1 (6 bases). Source material: PBMCs. The chain's CDR3 is CASSFLGGSYEQYF. CDR3 DNA: TGTGCCAGCAGTTTCTTAGGGGGCTCCTACGAGCAGTACTTC.